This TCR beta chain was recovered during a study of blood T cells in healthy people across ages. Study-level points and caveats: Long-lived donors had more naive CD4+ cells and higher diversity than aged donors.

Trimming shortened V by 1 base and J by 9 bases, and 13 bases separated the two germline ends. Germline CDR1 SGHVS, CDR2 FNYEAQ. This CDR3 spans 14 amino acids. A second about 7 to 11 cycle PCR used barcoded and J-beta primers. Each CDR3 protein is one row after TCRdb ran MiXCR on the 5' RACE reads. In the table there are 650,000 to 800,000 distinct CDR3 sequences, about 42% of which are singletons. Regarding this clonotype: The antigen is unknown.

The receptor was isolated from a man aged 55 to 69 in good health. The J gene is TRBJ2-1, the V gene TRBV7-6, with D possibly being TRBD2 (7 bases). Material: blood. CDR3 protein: CASSLEGGRGEQFF. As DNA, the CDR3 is TGTGCCAGCAGCTTAGAGGGGGGGCGGGGTGAGCAGTTCTTC.